The 5 T cell receptor beta chains given below trace back to one sample, sequenced in a study of shared clonotypes between healthy human individuals. Only in-frame clones appear in the TCRdb table, and some are missing; sequencing was by immunoSEQ multiplex PCR. The table lists approximately 740,000 clones, around 67% of them singletons. Material: memory CD4+ T cells sorted from blood. Subset in this sample: CD45RA-negative fraction. The receptors shown here come from a woman in her twenties or thirties in good health.

The gene calls are TRBV25-1 and TRBJ2-1; TRBD2 matches at 9 bases. The germline gives CDR1 MGHDK, CDR2 SYGVNS. Losses at the gene ends were 5 bases for V and 3 bases for J; bases not matched to a gene: 5. CDR3 length equals 15 residues. The DNA for the CDR3 is TGTGCCAGCAGTCTTACTAGCGGGTTCTACAATGAGCAGTTCTTC. This sequence encodes CASSLTSGFYNEQFF.

This chain joins TRBV6-6 and TRBJ2-7; D remains unclear. The CDR3 loop spans 16 amino acids. The germline gives CDR1 MNHNY, CDR2 SVGAGI (reference sequence). The V end was cut by 3 bases, the J end by 6 bases, with 21 bases between. CDR3 in DNA: TGTGCCAGCAGTTATACCTCGATGAAAGCGTCCCGCGAGCAGTACTTC. Translating it yields CASSYTSMKASREQYF.

This chain connects TRBV19 to TRBJ2-5; D gene unclear. This CDR3 contains 13 residues. Trimming took off 7 bases at V and 0 bases at J, with 9 bases between the two ends. Germline CDR1 is LNHDA and CDR2 is SQIVND (reference sequence). The CDR3 loop reads CASNFANQETQYF. In DNA form, the CDR3 reads TGTGCCAGTAACTTCGCGAACCAAGAGACCCAGTACTTC. The full variable domain, with the rest looked up from reference TRBV19 and TRBJ2-5, is DGGITQSPKYLFRKEGQNVTLSCEQNLNHDAMYWYRQDPGQGLRLIYYSQIVNDFQKGDIAEGYSVSREKKESFPLTVTSAQKNPTAFYLCASNFANQETQYFGPGTRLLVL.

The chain carries TRBV18 and TRBJ1-4, with D hard to call. CDR3 size: 14 residues. V was clipped by 4 bases and J by 11 bases, with 17 bases between them. Germline CDR1 is KGHSH and CDR2 is LQKENI. Here the CDR3 reads CASSLEFGSFKLFF. The CDR3 region has the DNA TGTGCCAGCTCACTTGAGTTTGGGAGCTTTAAACTGTTTTTT.

The chain links TRBV6-5 to TRBJ1-3, with D unclear. V lost 2 bases and J 3 bases, leaving 8 bases between the germline ends. The V gene's germline CDR1 is MNHEY and CDR2 SVGAGI. The CDR3 length is 14 residues. The CDR3 nucleotides are TGTGCCAGCAGTTACGGGCCAAATGGAAACACCATATATTTT. It translates to CASSYGPNGNTIYF.